The 27 T cell receptor beta chains presented below share a single source sample, sequenced in a study of T cell repertoires in ileal Crohn's disease. Measured with immunoSEQ multiplex PCR; TCRdb has only the in-frame clones, and not every one. In the table there are over 8,500 clones, about 80% of which are singletons. Time point indicated: neoterminal ileum biopsy at postoperative endoscopy, about 6 months after surgery. Sequences were obtained from ileal tissue. These TCRs come from an adult with Crohn's disease.

The rearrangement uses TRBV5-1 and TRBJ2-5; D is possibly TRBD2 (7 bases). CDR3 length: 14 residues. V lost 2 bases and J lost 5, with 13 bases in between. From germline, CDR1 is SGHRS and CDR2 YFSETQ. The CDR3 protein is CASSFGGARETQYF. The CDR3 nucleotides are TGCGCCAGCAGCTTTGGGGGGGCCCGGGAGACCCAGTACTTC. Looking up the rest from reference TRBV5-1 and TRBJ2-5 gives the full variable domain: KAGVTQTPRYLIKTRGQQVTLSCSPISGHRSVSWYQQTPGQGLQFLFEYFSETQRNKGNFPGRFSGRQFSNSRSEMNVSTLELGDSALYLCASSFGGARETQYFGPGTRLLVL.

The chain links TRBV10-3 to TRBJ1-1; no reliable D call. Germline lookup yields CDR1 ENHRY and CDR2 SYGVKD. V was clipped by 2 bases and J by 2 bases, with 9 bases between them. The CDR3 extends over 14 amino acids. In DNA, the CDR3 is TGTGCCATCAGTGAGGTTGCGGGAAACACTGAAGCTTTCTTT. Protein sequence: CAISEVAGNTEAFF.

This clone was seen more than once but under ten times. The rearrangement uses TRBV5-1 and TRBJ1-1, with D unresolved. The CDR3 sequence is 11 residues long. CDR1 and CDR2 from the germline V gene are SGHRS and YFSETQ. V was trimmed by 4 bases and J by 2 bases, leaving 3 bases between them. The DNA for the CDR3 is TGCGCCAGCAGCCCAAACACTGAAGCTTTCTTT. Protein: CASSPNTEAFF.

The genes are TRBV7-2 and TRBJ2-1; TRBD2 matches at 10 bases. This CDR3 is built from 17 residues. Unmatched junction bases numbered 15, after V lost 5 bases and J lost 8 bases. Germline CDR1 reads SGHTA; CDR2 reads FQGNSA. CDR3 loop: CASSDGLADTFLDEQFF. The CDR3 bases are TGTGCCAGCAGCGACGGACTAGCGGACACCTTCTTGGATGAGCAGTTCTTC.

The J gene is TRBJ1-2, the V gene TRBV19, with no clear D. The V gene's germline CDR1 is LNHDA and CDR2 SQIVND (reference sequence). V dropped 5 bases and J dropped 3 bases, with 19 bases sitting between them. The CDR3 is made up of 16 amino acids. CDR3 residues: CASSPHEGRLYYGYTF. The CDR3 bases are TGTGCCAGTAGTCCGCATGAGGGCAGGTTATACTATGGCTACACCTTC.

This clone has a handful of counts. The chain links TRBV14 to TRBJ2-4, with 7 bases identical to TRBD1. This CDR3 is 16 amino acids long. The ends lost 4 bases at V and 1 base at J; junction bases unmatched: 7. Germline V CDR1 and CDR2: SGHDN, FVKESK. This CDR3 is CASSRATGAAKNIQYF. The CDR3 DNA sequence: TGTGCCAGCAGCCGAGCCACAGGGGCGGCCAAAAACATTCAGTACTTC. Variable domain in full (rest from reference TRBV14 and TRBJ2-4): EAGVTQFPSHSVIEKGQTVTLRCDPISGHDNLYWYRRVMGKEIKFLLHFVKESKQDESGMPNNRFLAERTGGTYSTLKVQPAELEDSGVYFCASSRATGAAKNIQYFGAGTRLSVL.

CDR3 residues: CASSLFRDTGELFF. The CDR3 DNA follows: TGTGCCAGCAGCTTATTCAGGGACACCGGGGAGCTGTTTTTT. The chain links TRBV7-8 to TRBJ2-2, with TRBD1 as a possible D gene (5 bases). Germline CDR1 and CDR2: SGHVS and FQNEAQ. This CDR3 spans 14 amino acids. V lost 2 bases and J lost 3, with 7 bases in between.

The chain is built from TRBV19 and TRBJ2-3; 7 bases fit TRBD1. The length of the CDR3 is 14 residues. Trimming removed 6 bases from V and 3 bases from J; junction bases left unmatched: 6. Germline-derived CDR1 and CDR2 are LNHDA and SQIVND (reference sequence). CDR3: CASSARGNTDTQYF. The DNA of the CDR3 is TGTGCCAGTAGCGCCAGGGGGAATACAGATACGCAGTATTTT. Supplemented by reference TRBV19 and TRBJ2-3, the full variable domain reads DGGITQSPKYLFRKEGQNVTLSCEQNLNHDAMYWYRQDPGQGLRLIYYSQIVNDFQKGDIAEGYSVSREKKESFPLTVTSAQKNPTAFYLCASSARGNTDTQYFGPGTRLTVL.

This chain uses TRBV2 with TRBJ2-3, with D perhaps matching TRBD2 (5 bases). The V and J ends lost 5 bases and 0 bases respectively, with 9 bases between them. This CDR3 region has 14 residues. CDR1 SNHLY and CDR2 FYNNEI come from the germline V gene. The DNA of the CDR3 is TGTGCCAGCAGTCGAGACTATAGCACAGATACGCAGTATTTT. This gives the protein CASSRDYSTDTQYF.

By proportion, this clone is medium-sized. V and J are TRBV6-5 and TRBJ2-2, with D possibly matching TRBD2 (7 bases). Germline CDR1 is MNHEY and CDR2 is SVGAGI. CDR3 size: 14 residues. The germline V and J ends were trimmed by 8 bases and 3 bases, with 13 bases remaining between them. CDR3 sequence (DNA): TGTGCCAGCCAGGGCGGGGGCTACACCGGGGAGCTGTTTTTT. Its translation is CASQGGGYTGELFF.

Comments on this clone: Other DNA sequences from this sample encode an identical CDR3 as well. V usage is TRBV6-1 and J usage is TRBJ1-2, with TRBD1 as a possible D gene (5 bases). Looked up from germline, CDR1 is MNHNS and CDR2 is SASEGT. V lost 4 bases and J 5 bases, leaving 17 bases between the germline ends. The CDR3 runs to 15 residues. CDR3 DNA sequence: TGTGCCAGCAGTGCCGACCTCGGACACTTTTATGGCTACACCTTC. It translates to CASSADLGHFYGYTF.

V and J are TRBV2 and TRBJ1-3; D is uncertain. The CDR3 is 15 amino acids. The V end was cut by 5 bases, the J end by 1 base, with 12 bases between. Germline values: CDR1 SNHLY, CDR2 FYNNEI. CDR3 bases: TGTGCCAGCAGTCCACTTCGGGTATCTGGAAACACCATATATTTT. It specifies CASSPLRVSGNTIYF. The full variable domain, rest sourced from reference TRBV2 and TRBJ1-3, is EPEVTQTPSHQVTQMGQEVILRCVPISNHLYFYWYRQILGQKVEFLVSFYNNEISEKSEIFDDQFSVERPDGSNFTLKIRSTKLEDSAMYFCASSPLRVSGNTIYFGEGSWLTVV.

The sample holds one count of this clone. The chain uses TRBV29-1 and TRBJ1-1; D unresolved. Germline loops: CDR1 SQVTM, CDR2 ANQGSEA. This CDR3 is 13 amino acids long. Between the trimmed V and J ends, which lost 8 bases and 5 bases, there was a span of 18 bases. Here the CDR3 reads CSTPAEGWTEAFF. The CDR3 coding sequence is TGCAGCACACCAGCTGAGGGCTGGACTGAAGCTTTCTTT.

This clone was seen a few times. V and J are TRBV5-1 and TRBJ1-1, with D possibly matching TRBD1 (6 bases). Per the germline V gene, CDR1 is SGHRS and CDR2 is YFSETQ. V dropped 3 bases and J dropped 6 bases, with 12 bases sitting between them. The CDR3 consists of 13 residues. The CDR3: CASSYTGSAEAFF. The CDR3 DNA reads TGCGCCAGCAGCTACACAGGGTCGGCTGAAGCTTTCTTT.

V and J are TRBV27 and TRBJ2-3, with TRBD2 matching 9 bases. This CDR3 is built from 15 residues. Trimming cost V 5 bases and J 1 base; bases outside gene matches: 4. CDR1 MNHEY and CDR2 SMNVEV come from the germline V gene (reference sequence). The DNA of the CDR3 is TGTGCCAGCAGTCCCTTAGCGGGGGGCACAGATACGCAGTATTTT. Protein: CASSPLAGGTDTQYF.

The chain couples TRBV6-1 to TRBJ2-5, with 7 bases identical to TRBD1. The J call is uncertain, as TRBJ2-7 better fits the DNA end. Germline V gene data show CDR1 as MNHNS and CDR2 as SASEGT. The CDR3 has 14 amino acids. CDR3 sequence reads: CASNFGTASYEQYF. The CDR3 coding sequence is TGTGCCAGCAATTTTGGGACAGCCTCCTACGAGCAGTACTTC.

This clone was seen only a few times. The chain recombines TRBV5-6 with TRBJ1-1; 8 positions match TRBD1. Germline-derived CDR1 and CDR2 are SGHDT and YYEEEE. CDR3 length: 13 residues. V dropped 3 bases and J dropped 10; count of bases not matched to a gene: 8. This chain's CDR3 is CASSYGQGHRAFF. The CDR3 region has the DNA TGTGCCAGCAGCTACGGACAGGGTCATAGAGCTTTCTTT.

V is TRBV7-9 and J is TRBJ2-6; maybe TRBD1 (6 bases). Germline CDR1 is SEHNR and CDR2 is FQNEAQ (reference sequence). This CDR3 is built from 19 residues. V lost 5 bases and J 0 bases, leaving 20 bases between the germline ends. The CDR3: CASSQSDRYTSSGANVLTF. CDR3 DNA sequence: TGTGCCAGCAGCCAATCAGACAGGTACACGAGCTCTGGGGCCAACGTCCTGACTTTC.

The chain is built from TRBV2 and TRBJ1-5, with D perhaps TRBD1 (6 bases). The CDR3 is made up of 18 amino acids. Germline-derived CDR1 and CDR2 are SNHLY and FYNNEI. V dropped 6 bases and J dropped 1 base, with 22 bases sitting between them. CDR3 region: CASSGPSPGHMSNQPQHF. The CDR3 DNA reads as TGTGCCAGCAGCGGTCCCTCTCCGGGACATATGAGCAATCAGCCCCAGCATTTT.

Only one count was recorded for this clone. The chain couples TRBV6-1 to TRBJ2-7; 9 bases agree with TRBD1. From germline, CDR1 is MNHNS and CDR2 SASEGT. This CDR3 contains 15 residues. V lost 3 bases to trimming and J lost 2 bases; unmatched junction nucleotides: 5. Written as DNA, the CDR3 is TGTGCCAGCAGTGACTTGGGACAGGGACCCTACGAGCAGTACTTC. Translated, it gives CASSDLGQGPYEQYF.

As to this clone: Sequence at one end of the junction differs from germline and may be a read error. Other DNA variants within this sample encode the same CDR3. The J gene is TRBJ1-6, the V gene TRBV7-2, with a possible D match to TRBD1 (6 bases). The CDR3 is made up of 13 amino acids. Per the germline V gene, CDR1 is SGHTA and CDR2 is FQGNSA. CDR3 coding DNA: TGTGCCAGCAGCGGACAGCCAAATTCCCCCCTCCACTTT. This codes for CASSGQPNSPLHF.

This sequence joins TRBV25-1 and TRBJ1-2, with unresolved D. Trimming pared 2 bases from V and 4 bases from J, leaving 8 bases between. CDR3 size: 13 residues. From germline, CDR1 is MGHDK and CDR2 SYGVNS. The CDR3 sequence: CASSERELYGYTF. The CDR3 nucleotides read TGTGCCAGCAGTGAACGAGAGCTCTATGGCTACACCTTC.

The V call is TRBV5-3, the J call TRBJ1-5; tentatively, D is TRBD1 (6 bases). TRBV5-3 counts as an open reading frame of uncertain function. CDR3 length equals 16 residues. Trimming shortened V by 5 bases and J by 3 bases, and 18 bases separated the two germline ends. This CDR3 is CARRRDRSKNNQPQHF. The CDR3 DNA reads TGTGCCAGAAGACGCGACAGGAGTAAGAACAATCAGCCCCAGCATTTT.

The chain links TRBV6-4 to TRBJ2-1; the match to TRBD1 covers 9 bases. J was trimmed by 7 bases and V by 0 bases; bases with no gene match: 7. CDR3 length: 16 amino acids. Germline loops: CDR1 MRHNA, CDR2 SNTAGT. CDR3 nucleotide sequence: TGTGCCAGCAGTGACTCGGGACAGGGAGAGGGGAATGAGCAGTTCTTC. Translation: CASSDSGQGEGNEQFF.

V usage is TRBV30 and J usage is TRBJ1-6, with 10 bases lining up with TRBD1. Losses at the gene ends were 5 bases for V and 4 bases for J; bases not matched to a gene: 5. CDR3 length equals 15 residues. From germline, CDR1 is GTSNPN and CDR2 SVGIG (reference sequence). CDR3 loop: CAWLPGQGYNSPLHF. DNA of the CDR3: TGTGCCTGGTTGCCGGGACAGGGGTATAATTCACCCCTCCACTTT.

This chain connects TRBV11-3 to TRBJ2-3, with D unresolved. Germline assignment: CDR1 SGHNT and CDR2 YENEEA. The CDR3 is 14 residues long. Trimming pared 2 bases from V and 3 bases from J, leaving 9 bases between. In nucleotides, the CDR3 is TGTGCCAGCAGCTTAAGCTACTTTACAGATACGCAGTATTTT. Amino acid sequence: CASSLSYFTDTQYF.

The rearrangement joins TRBV29-1 to TRBJ2-3; weak D call: TRBD2 (7 bases). Trimming left V 6 bases short and J 5 bases short, with 21 bases between. Germline V gene sequence: CDR1 SQVTM, CDR2 ANQGSEA. CDR3 size: 15 residues. The CDR3 protein is CSVSHRGGLRDTQYF. The DNA of the CDR3 is TGCAGCGTCAGCCATAGGGGGGGGTTGCGAGATACGCAGTATTTT.